This passage covers 31 T cell receptor beta chains from one sample sequenced in a study of blood T cell repertoires in COVID-19. Method: immunoSEQ multiplex PCR; TCRdb's copy keeps in-frame clones and lacks some. The sample has 180,000 or so clones; about 87% are singletons. Sequenced: peripheral blood. These receptors originate from a woman in her twenties or thirties with acute or convalescent COVID-19.

V gene TRBV24-1 combines with J gene TRBJ2-1, with a possible D match to TRBD2 (5 bases). Trimming removed 6 bases from V and 5 bases from J, with 10 bases in between. The CDR3 consists of 13 residues. In germline, CDR1 is KGHDR, CDR2 SFDVKD. CDR3 coding DNA: TGTGCCACCAGTCACCTAGCCAACAATGAGCAGTTCTTC. Protein: CATSHLANNEQFF.

The V call is TRBV11-3, the J call TRBJ2-2; 12 positions agree with TRBD2. The V gene end was trimmed by 4 bases and the J gene end by 6 bases; junction bases not matched to a gene: 3. CDR3 size: 15 residues. The germline CDR1 and CDR2 sequences are SGHNT and YENEEA. The CDR3 DNA is TGTGCCAGCAGCTCACTAGCGGGAGGTCCCGGGGAGCTGTTTTTT. It encodes CASSSLAGGPGELFF.

The V gene is TRBV28, the J gene TRBJ2-7, with a tentative D call TRBD2 (5 bases). The CDR3 is 12 amino acids. Germline CDR1 MDHEN, CDR2 SYDVKM. V dropped 6 bases and J dropped 7 bases, with 13 bases sitting between them. The CDR3 loop is CASRDVRTEQYF. The CDR3 DNA is TGTGCCAGCAGGGACGTTCGGACTGAGCAGTACTTC. Variable domain in full (rest from reference TRBV28 and TRBJ2-7): DVKVTQSSRYLVKRTGEKVFLECVQDMDHENMFWYRQDPGLGLRLIYFSYDVKMKEKGDIPEGYSVSREKKERFSLILESASTNQTSMYLCASRDVRTEQYFGPGTRLTVT.

This chain joins TRBV5-1 and TRBJ2-7; no clear D. The CDR3 has 13 amino acids. V shed 0 bases and J shed 7 bases, with 11 bases lying between them. Germline CDR1 SGHRS, CDR2 YFSETQ. The CDR3 bases are TGCGCCAGCAGCTTGGACCTTCTGAGGGAGCAGTACTTC. Translated, it gives CASSLDLLREQYF.

The chain joins TRBV25-1 to TRBJ2-1; D not certain. The V end lost 4 bases, the J end lost 2 bases, and 9 bases lay between the germline ends. Germline CDR1 reads MGHDK; CDR2 reads SYGVNS. CDR3 length equals 14 residues. DNA of the CDR3: TGTGCCAGCAGTGTGGGCATAACCTACAATGAGCAGTTCTTC. Translation: CASSVGITYNEQFF.

V usage is TRBV5-1 and J usage is TRBJ2-1; TRBD2 is a possible D gene (6 bases). The V gene lost 0 bases and the J gene lost 5 bases, with 9 bases spanning the gap. The V gene's germline CDR1 is SGHRS and CDR2 YFSETQ. The CDR3 covers 14 residues. The CDR3 DNA follows: TGCGCCAGCAGCTTGGTCGGGAGTCACAATGAGCAGTTCTTC. Protein product: CASSLVGSHNEQFF.

V and J are TRBV6-5 and TRBJ1-1; no definite D call. CDR1 MNHEY and CDR2 SVGAGI come from the germline V gene. V was clipped by 7 bases and J by 4 bases, with 19 bases between them. This CDR3 is 15 amino acids long. The DNA of the CDR3 is TGTGCCAGCACCGTCATTGCGGGCAGAGGCACTGAAGCTTTCTTT. It codes for CASTVIAGRGTEAFF.

Comments on this clone: Compared with germline, one end of the junction differs, possibly owing to a read error. The chain employs TRBV11-2 and TRBJ1-1, with a tentative D call TRBD1 (6 bases). CDR1 and CDR2 from the germline V gene are SGHAT and FQNNGV. The CDR3 totals 13 residues. In DNA form, the CDR3 reads TGTGCCAGCAGCTTAGGGGTGGGGGCTGAGGCTTTCTTT. It encodes CASSLGVGAEAFF.

V and J are TRBV19 and TRBJ1-2; D is undetermined. The CDR3 is made up of 14 amino acids. The V gene's germline CDR1 is LNHDA and CDR2 SQIVND (reference sequence). Trimming pared 5 bases from V and 4 bases from J, leaving 14 bases between. CDR3 region: CASSRGELSYGYTF. The CDR3, as DNA: TGTGCCAGTAGTCGAGGTGAGCTGTCCTATGGCTACACCTTC. Complete variable domain (other parts from reference TRBV19 and TRBJ1-2): DGGITQSPKYLFRKEGQNVTLSCEQNLNHDAMYWYRQDPGQGLRLIYYSQIVNDFQKGDIAEGYSVSREKKESFPLTVTSAQKNPTAFYLCASSRGELSYGYTFGSGTRLTVV.

The chain is built from TRBV5-6 and TRBJ2-1, with TRBD2 matching 14 bases. Unmatched junction bases numbered 6, after V lost 4 bases and J lost 9 bases. CDR3 size: 15 residues. Germline loops: CDR1 SGHDT, CDR2 YYEEEE. CDR3 DNA: TGTGCCAGCAGCCTCCCGGGACTAGCGGGAGTTGAGCAGTTCTTC. This gives the protein CASSLPGLAGVEQFF.

The gene calls are TRBV6-5 and TRBJ1-1, with D uncertain. The germline V gene has CDR1 MNHEY and CDR2 SVGAGI. The CDR3 length is 12 residues. V lost 7 bases to trimming and J lost 5 bases, with 11 bases between them. This chain's CDR3 is CASKRIGTEAFF. Written as DNA, the CDR3 is TGTGCCAGCAAGCGAATCGGGACTGAAGCTTTCTTT.

CDR3 residues: CASSFLRDTEAFF. The DNA for the CDR3 is TGCGCCAGCAGCTTCCTCAGGGACACTGAAGCTTTCTTT. J is TRBJ1-1 and V is TRBV5-1; tentative D call: TRBD1 (5 bases). Germline CDR1 and CDR2: SGHRS and YFSETQ. This CDR3 region has 13 residues. V was cut by 2 bases and J by 3 bases, with 8 bases left in between.

The chain employs TRBV19 and TRBJ1-1, with D maybe TRBD1 (5 bases). V was clipped by 4 bases and J by 0 bases, with 12 bases between them. Germline loops: CDR1 LNHDA, CDR2 SQIVND (reference sequence). The CDR3 covers 15 residues. CDR3 residues: CASSTGGTVNTEAFF. The CDR3 DNA sequence: TGTGCCAGTAGTACTGGAGGGACGGTGAACACTGAAGCTTTCTTT.

J is TRBJ2-1 and V is TRBV6-5; D is perhaps TRBD1 (5 bases). CDR1 and CDR2 from the germline V gene are MNHEY and SVGAGI. The V gene lost 8 bases and the J gene lost 6 bases, with 14 bases spanning the gap. The length of the CDR3 is 13 residues. CDR3 DNA: TGTGCCAGCCCCAGGGATTGGGGCAATGAGCAGTTCTTC. Its protein product is CASPRDWGNEQFF.

V usage is TRBV27 and J usage is TRBJ2-7; D possibly corresponds to TRBD1 (5 bases). Germline V gene data show CDR1 as MNHEY and CDR2 as SMNVEV (reference sequence). Trimming took off 5 bases at V and 2 bases at J, with 10 bases between the two ends. CDR3 length equals 13 residues. The CDR3 region has the DNA TGTGCCAGCAGTACGACAGATACCTACGAGCAGTACTTC. Its translation: CASSTTDTYEQYF.

The chain joins TRBV24-1 to TRBJ1-1; TRBD1 agrees at 8 bases. The J segment lost 1 base and the V segment lost 6 bases, leaving 15 bases of the junction unmatched. Germline-derived CDR1 and CDR2 are KGHDR and SFDVKD. The CDR3 is 18 amino acids. The CDR3 protein is CATSYQGARRRQNTEAFF. CDR3 nucleotides: TGTGCCACCAGTTATCAGGGGGCACGGAGGCGGCAGAACACTGAAGCTTTCTTT.

The J gene is TRBJ1-2, the V gene TRBV24-1; D ambiguous. Germline lookup yields CDR1 KGHDR and CDR2 SFDVKD. The V end was cut by 12 bases, the J end by 5 bases, with 24 bases between. The CDR3 spans 15 residues. The CDR3 loop reads CAPRVALVPLYGYTF. In nucleotides, the CDR3 is TGTGCCCCCCGAGTCGCTCTTGTCCCCCTATATGGCTACACCTTC.

This chain links TRBV4-1 with TRBJ2-2, with 7 bases lining up with TRBD2. The length of the CDR3 is 18 residues. Trimming removed 1 base from V and 5 bases from J; junction bases left unmatched: 13. From germline, CDR1 is MGHRA and CDR2 YSYEKL. The chain's CDR3 is CASSQAGGEGLLTGELFF. In nucleotides, the CDR3 is TGCGCCAGCAGCCAAGCAGGAGGGGAGGGCCTGTTGACCGGGGAGCTGTTTTTT.

The chain carries TRBV28 and TRBJ1-1, with unresolved D. The CDR3 contains 12 residues. The germline V gene encodes CDR1 MDHEN and CDR2 SYDVKM. With 5 bases removed from V and 6 bases from J, the gap between germline ends came to 10 bases. This CDR3 is CASSTVRPEAFF. CDR3 in DNA: TGTGCCAGCAGTACCGTGCGGCCTGAAGCTTTCTTT. Complete variable domain (other parts from reference TRBV28 and TRBJ1-1): DVKVTQSSRYLVKRTGEKVFLECVQDMDHENMFWYRQDPGLGLRLIYFSYDVKMKEKGDIPEGYSVSREKKERFSLILESASTNQTSMYLCASSTVRPEAFFGQGTRLTVV.

V gene TRBV11-3 combines with J gene TRBJ2-5, with D unresolved. CDR1 and CDR2 (germline): SGHNT, YENEEA. Trimming pared 4 bases from V and 2 bases from J, leaving 5 bases between. This CDR3 is 12 amino acids long. CDR3 sequence (DNA): TGTGCCAGCAGCTCCTTACAAGAGACCCAGTACTTC. It codes for CASSSLQETQYF.

The chain is built from TRBV10-3 and TRBJ2-7; D remains ambiguous. This CDR3 comprises 13 residues. Germline V CDR1 and CDR2: ENHRY, SYGVKD. Trimming stripped 4 bases from V and 1 base from J, with 8 bases between. In DNA form, the CDR3 reads TGTGCCATCAGTGTGCGTGATTCCTACGAGCAGTACTTC. Translation: CAISVRDSYEQYF.

The J gene is TRBJ2-7, the V gene TRBV3-1 (or the pseudogene TRBV3-2), with unresolved D. This CDR3 is 16 amino acids long. In germline, CDR1 is LGHDT, CDR2 YNNKEL (reference sequence). V lost 0 bases to trimming and J lost 1 base, with 13 bases between them. CDR3 region: CASSQDIAAPSYEQYF. The CDR3 DNA is TGTGCCAGCAGCCAAGATATTGCGGCTCCTTCCTACGAGCAGTACTTC.

The chain combines TRBV5-4 with TRBJ1-2, with 8 nucleotides matching TRBD1. From germline, CDR1 is SGHNT and CDR2 YYREEE (reference sequence). V trimming: 4 bases; J trimming: 8 bases; junction bases outside the gene matches: 10. The length of the CDR3 is 14 residues. CDR3 in DNA: TGTGCCAGCAGCCCCGGAACAGGGGGGATCGGCTACACCTTC. Translating it yields CASSPGTGGIGYTF.

The V and J genes are TRBV6-5 and TRBJ2-2; 7 positions match TRBD2. This CDR3 is 13 amino acids long. Germline V CDR1 and CDR2: MNHEY, SVGAGI. The trim removed 9 bases at V and 5 bases at J, leaving 6 bases unmatched. CDR3 amino acids: CASSAGETGELFF. The CDR3 DNA follows: TGTGCCAGTAGCGCGGGAGAAACCGGGGAGCTGTTTTTT.

The rearrangement uses TRBV28 and TRBJ2-7; possible D gene TRBD2, 6 bases. Germline V gene lookup returns CDR1 MDHEN and CDR2 SYDVKM. V was pared by 4 bases and J by 3 bases, with 13 bases between. The CDR3 extends over 14 amino acids. The CDR3 protein is CASSSLAANYEQYF. The CDR3 bases are TGTGCCAGCAGTTCTTTAGCGGCTAACTACGAGCAGTACTTC.

This rearrangement joins TRBV9 to TRBJ2-2; TRBD2 might be the D (6 bases). The V and J ends lost 0 bases and 5 bases respectively, with 14 bases between them. The germline gives CDR1 SGDLS, CDR2 YYNGEE. The CDR3 sequence is 16 residues long. DNA of the CDR3: TGTGCCAGCAGCGTAGGAAGGGGTGCGGGGACCGGGGAGCTGTTTTTT. It specifies CASSVGRGAGTGELFF.

The chain joins TRBV18 to TRBJ2-4, with D maybe TRBD1 (5 bases). This CDR3 comprises 13 residues. Germline V gene data show CDR1 as KGHSH and CDR2 as LQKENI. The germline V and J ends were trimmed by 3 bases and 8 bases, with 11 bases remaining between them. The CDR3 sequence is CASSPRQSHIQYF. CDR3 bases: TGTGCCAGCTCACCGAGACAGAGCCACATTCAGTACTTC.

V and J are TRBV5-1 and TRBJ2-1, with 10 positions matching TRBD2. Germline CDR1 and CDR2: SGHRS and YFSETQ. The ends lost 1 base at V and 5 bases at J; junction bases unmatched: 3. There are 15 residues in the CDR3. The CDR3: CASSLFLAGDNEQFF. DNA for the CDR3: TGCGCCAGCAGCTTGTTTCTAGCGGGGGACAATGAGCAGTTCTTC.

The chain carries TRBV11-3 and TRBJ1-1; D may be TRBD1 (6 bases). V dropped 4 bases and J dropped 3 bases, with 12 bases sitting between them. CDR3 size: 14 residues. CDR1 is SGHNT, CDR2 YENEEA, per germline. The CDR3 nucleotides are TGTGCCAGCAGCTCCCAGGCAGGGGACACTGAAGCTTTCTTT. It is translated as CASSSQAGDTEAFF.

The V gene is TRBV28, the J gene TRBJ1-3; D is unclear. This CDR3 comprises 14 residues. V was clipped by 8 bases and J by 0 bases, with 11 bases between them. CDR1 and CDR2 (germline): MDHEN, SYDVKM. For the CDR3, the DNA is TGTGCCAGCCACGAACAGAGCTCTGGAAACACCATATATTTT. This sequence encodes CASHEQSSGNTIYF.

This clone appeared a single time. The J gene is TRBJ1-2, the V gene TRBV2, with D possibly TRBD1 on 5 matching bases. Trimming removed 11 bases from V and 6 bases from J, with 22 bases in between. The CDR3 consists of 14 residues. Per germline, CDR1 SNHLY and CDR2 FYNNEI. Here the CDR3 DNA reads TGTGCCCCAAGACCCCAGGGAACCGGCGATGGCTACACCTTC. This encodes CAPRPQGTGDGYTF.